Following are 5 T cell receptor beta chains from one sample sequenced in a study of T cell repertoires in aging, cancer and after chemotherapy. A mixed TRB-A/B primer pool amplified rearranged TRB by multiplex touch-down PCR. TCRdb used MiXCR to reprocess the multiplex PCR reads, holding one entry per CDR3 protein. The table includes fewer than 7,500 distinct CDR3 sequences, around 41% detected once. TCR beta rearrangements were amplified from peripheral blood genomic DNA. Sequenced sample: blood. The receptor set was obtained from a human donor in good health.

The chain recombines TRBV7-2 with TRBJ1-6; D gene uncertain. Germline values: CDR1 SGHTA, CDR2 FQGNSA. CDR3 size: 11 residues. The ends were cut back, 2 bases at V and 10 bases at J, with 3 bases in the middle. CDR3 amino acids: CASSLFSPLHF. The CDR3 DNA sequence: TGTGCCAGCAGCTTATTCTCACCCCTCCACTTT.

As for this clonotype: The junction differs from germline at one of its ends, possibly a read error. This chain uses TRBV4-2 with TRBJ2-6; D might be TRBD1 or TRBD2, each matching 5 bases. The CDR3 sequence is 17 residues long. Germline V gene data show CDR1 as LGHNA and CDR2 as YNFKEQ. DNA for the CDR3: TGCGCCAGCAGCCAAGACGGGGCAAGCTCTGGGGCCAACGTCCTGACTTTC. It translates to CASSQDGASSGANVLTF.

The rearrangement joins TRBV5-5 to TRBJ1-6; TRBD1 matches 8 bases. The CDR3 length is 14 residues. The junction had 4 bases not matched to a gene; V was cut back by 4 bases and J by 7 bases. The germline gives CDR1 SGHKS, CDR2 YYEKEE (reference sequence). The CDR3 loop is CASSPGQVNSPLHF. CDR3 in DNA: TGTGCCAGCAGCCCGGGACAGGTGAATTCACCCCTCCACTTT.

This clonotype was picked up a small number of times. The V and J genes are TRBV27 and TRBJ1-5; D is uncertain. The V and J ends lost 6 bases and 5 bases respectively, with 14 bases between them. CDR3 length: 14 amino acids. Germline CDR1 and CDR2: MNHEY and SMNVEV (reference sequence). CDR3 sequence: CASSRSVFDQPQHF. DNA of the CDR3: TGTGCCAGCAGCCGTTCGGTTTTCGATCAGCCCCAGCATTTT.

This clonotype appeared a few times. The gene calls are TRBV27 and TRBJ1-1; a weak D match, TRBD1 (6 bases). CDR3 size: 14 residues. Trimming left V 4 bases short and J 0 bases short, with 9 bases between. CDR1 MNHEY and CDR2 SMNVEV come from the germline V gene (reference sequence). The DNA for the CDR3 is TGTGCCAGCAGTTACGGGACACTGAACACTGAAGCTTTCTTT. It codes for CASSYGTLNTEAFF.